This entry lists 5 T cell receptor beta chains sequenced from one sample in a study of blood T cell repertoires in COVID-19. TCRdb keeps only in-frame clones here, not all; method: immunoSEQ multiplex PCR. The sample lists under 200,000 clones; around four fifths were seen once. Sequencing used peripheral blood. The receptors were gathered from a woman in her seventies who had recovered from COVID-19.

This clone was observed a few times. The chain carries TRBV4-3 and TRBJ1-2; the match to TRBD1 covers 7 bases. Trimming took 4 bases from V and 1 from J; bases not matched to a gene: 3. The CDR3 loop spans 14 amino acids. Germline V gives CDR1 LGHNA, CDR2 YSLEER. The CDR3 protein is CASSPRQGNYGYTF. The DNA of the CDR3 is TGCGCCAGCAGCCCACGACAGGGTAACTATGGCTACACCTTC.

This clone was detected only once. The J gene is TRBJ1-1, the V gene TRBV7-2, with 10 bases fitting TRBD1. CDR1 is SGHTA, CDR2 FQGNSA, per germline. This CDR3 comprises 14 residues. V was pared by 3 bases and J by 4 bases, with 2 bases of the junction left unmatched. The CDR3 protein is CASSLTGGVTEAFF. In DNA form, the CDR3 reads TGTGCCAGCAGCTTGACAGGGGGCGTCACTGAAGCTTTCTTT.

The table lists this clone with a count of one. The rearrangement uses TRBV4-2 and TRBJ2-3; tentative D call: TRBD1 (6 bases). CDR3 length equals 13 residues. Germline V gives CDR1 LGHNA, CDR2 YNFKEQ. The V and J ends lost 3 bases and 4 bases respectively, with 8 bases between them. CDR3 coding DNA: TGTGCCAGCAGCCAGCACAGGGCAGATACGCAGTATTTT. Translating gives CASSQHRADTQYF.

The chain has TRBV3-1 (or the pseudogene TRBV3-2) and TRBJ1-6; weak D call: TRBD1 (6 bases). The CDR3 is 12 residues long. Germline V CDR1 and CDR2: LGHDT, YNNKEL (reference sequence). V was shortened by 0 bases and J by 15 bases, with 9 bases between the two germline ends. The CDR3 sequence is CASSQDRGGLHF. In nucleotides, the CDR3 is TGTGCCAGCAGCCAAGATCGAGGGGGCCTCCACTTT.

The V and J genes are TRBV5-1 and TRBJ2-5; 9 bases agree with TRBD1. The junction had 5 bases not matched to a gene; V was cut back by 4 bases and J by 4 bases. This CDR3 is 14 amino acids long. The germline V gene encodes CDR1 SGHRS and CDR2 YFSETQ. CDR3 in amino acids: CASSRGTGRETQYF. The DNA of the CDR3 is TGCGCCAGCAGCCGAGGGACAGGGCGAGAGACCCAGTACTTC.